This T cell receptor beta chain comes out of a study of blood T cell repertoires in COVID-19. Study-wide background: T cells, B-cell-depleted T cells, or PBMCs supplied cDNA or gDNA.

The CDR3 loop spans 13 amino acids. Per the germline V gene, CDR1 is MNHEY and CDR2 is SMNVEV (reference sequence). V lost 5 bases, J lost 6 bases, and 11 bases lay in between. Per the original methods: Amplification of reference gene primers provided the estimated nucleated cell counts. Data came from immunoSEQ multiplex PCR; TCRdb stores just in-frame clones and leaves some out. V and J calls and clone size are those listed in that table; D and trimming were worked out from the DNA. There are approximately 190,000 clones in the sample; approximately 80% occur only once, and approximately 6.9% lies in the top ten.

The chain employs TRBV27 and TRBJ2-1, with a tentative D call TRBD2 (5 bases). This TCR was recovered from a man between 60 and 75 years old with acute or convalescent COVID-19. The sequencing input was peripheral blood. CDR3 loop: CASSTGVSNEQFF. The CDR3 region has the DNA TGTGCCAGCAGTACCGGGGTATCCAATGAGCAGTTCTTC.